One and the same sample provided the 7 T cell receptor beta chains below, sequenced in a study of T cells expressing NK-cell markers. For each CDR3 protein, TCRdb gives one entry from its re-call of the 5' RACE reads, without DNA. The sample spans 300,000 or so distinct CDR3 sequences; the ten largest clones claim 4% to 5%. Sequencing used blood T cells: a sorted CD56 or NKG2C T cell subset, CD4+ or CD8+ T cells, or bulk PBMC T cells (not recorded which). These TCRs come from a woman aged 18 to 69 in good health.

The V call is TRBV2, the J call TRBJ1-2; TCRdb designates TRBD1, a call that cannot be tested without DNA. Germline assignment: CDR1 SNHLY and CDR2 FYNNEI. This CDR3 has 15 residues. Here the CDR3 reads CASSDPHGSNYGYTF.

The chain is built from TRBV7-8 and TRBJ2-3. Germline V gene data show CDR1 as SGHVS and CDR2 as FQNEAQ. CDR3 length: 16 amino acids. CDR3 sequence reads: CASSPQSAAGTDTQYF.

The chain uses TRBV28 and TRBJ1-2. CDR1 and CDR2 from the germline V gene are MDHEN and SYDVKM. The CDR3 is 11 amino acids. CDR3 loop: CASRGSYGYTF.

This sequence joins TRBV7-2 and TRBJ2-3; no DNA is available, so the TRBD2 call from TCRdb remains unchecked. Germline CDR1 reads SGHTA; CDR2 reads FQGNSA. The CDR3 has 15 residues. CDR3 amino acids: CASSSASGRLDTQYF.

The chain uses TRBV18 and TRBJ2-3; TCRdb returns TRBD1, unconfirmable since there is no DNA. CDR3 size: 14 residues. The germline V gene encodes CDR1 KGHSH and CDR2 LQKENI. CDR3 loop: CASSPDRGLDTQYF.

CDR3 loop: CATSDWGSPLHF. This chain connects TRBV15 to TRBJ1-6; absent DNA, TCRdb's TRBD1 call cannot be checked. The CDR3 is 12 amino acids. Germline V gene sequence: CDR1 LNHNV, CDR2 YYDKDF (reference sequence).

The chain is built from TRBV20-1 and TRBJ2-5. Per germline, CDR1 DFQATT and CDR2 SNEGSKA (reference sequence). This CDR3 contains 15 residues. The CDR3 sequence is CSARDNSPTWETQYF.